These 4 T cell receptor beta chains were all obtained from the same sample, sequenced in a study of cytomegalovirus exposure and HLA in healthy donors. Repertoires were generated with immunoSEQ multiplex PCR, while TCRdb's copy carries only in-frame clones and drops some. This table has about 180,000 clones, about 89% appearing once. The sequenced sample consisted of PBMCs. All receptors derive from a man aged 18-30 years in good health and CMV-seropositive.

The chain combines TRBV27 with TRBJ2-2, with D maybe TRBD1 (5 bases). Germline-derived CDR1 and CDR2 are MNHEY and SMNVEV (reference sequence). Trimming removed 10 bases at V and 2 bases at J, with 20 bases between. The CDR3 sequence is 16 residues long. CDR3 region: CATKTVSSTNTGELFF. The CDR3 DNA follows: TGTGCCACCAAGACAGTTTCGTCCACAAACACCGGGGAGCTGTTTTTT.

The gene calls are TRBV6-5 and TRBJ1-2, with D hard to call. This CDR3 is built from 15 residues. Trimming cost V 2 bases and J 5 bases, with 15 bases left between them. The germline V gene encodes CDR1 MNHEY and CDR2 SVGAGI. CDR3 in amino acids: CASSYPPRDGYGYTF. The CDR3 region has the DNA TGTGCCAGCAGTTACCCGCCCCGGGATGGGTATGGCTACACCTTC.

The CDR3 DNA follows: TGTGCCAGCAGTTTCCCCCCCCGGACAGTGAACACTGAAGCTTTCTTT. Its protein product is CASSFPPRTVNTEAFF. The gene calls are TRBV28 and TRBJ1-1, with TRBD1 as a possible D gene (6 bases). This CDR3 is 16 amino acids long. V lost 3 bases, J lost 0 bases, and 14 bases lay in between. Germline assignment: CDR1 MDHEN and CDR2 SYDVKM.

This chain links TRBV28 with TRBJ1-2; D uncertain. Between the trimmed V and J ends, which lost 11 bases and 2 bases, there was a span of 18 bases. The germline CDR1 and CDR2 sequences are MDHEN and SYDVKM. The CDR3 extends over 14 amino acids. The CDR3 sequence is CAHKSRGQNYGYTF. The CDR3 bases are TGTGCCCACAAGTCGAGAGGGCAGAACTATGGCTACACCTTC.